This TCR beta chain was profiled in a study of T cell changes during pregnancy in multiple sclerosis. This table comes from immunoSEQ multiplex PCR, and its TCRdb copy is limited to in-frame clones, with some not included. The sample includes about 130,000 clones, roughly 95% of them seen just once. The germline CDR1 and CDR2 sequences are MGHDK and SYGVNS. The CDR3 loop spans 16 amino acids. V was pared by 8 bases and J by 2 bases, with 12 bases of the junction left unmatched. The rearrangement joins TRBV25-1 to TRBJ2-1; 7 bases fit TRBD1. Sequenced here: peripheral blood, sampled after pregnancy. The TCR comes from a female donor with multiple sclerosis, enrolled in a pregnancy study. The CDR3 loop is CASGVTTGAPYNEQFF. Here the CDR3 DNA reads TGTGCCAGCGGTGTGACCACAGGGGCCCCCTACAATGAGCAGTTCTTC.